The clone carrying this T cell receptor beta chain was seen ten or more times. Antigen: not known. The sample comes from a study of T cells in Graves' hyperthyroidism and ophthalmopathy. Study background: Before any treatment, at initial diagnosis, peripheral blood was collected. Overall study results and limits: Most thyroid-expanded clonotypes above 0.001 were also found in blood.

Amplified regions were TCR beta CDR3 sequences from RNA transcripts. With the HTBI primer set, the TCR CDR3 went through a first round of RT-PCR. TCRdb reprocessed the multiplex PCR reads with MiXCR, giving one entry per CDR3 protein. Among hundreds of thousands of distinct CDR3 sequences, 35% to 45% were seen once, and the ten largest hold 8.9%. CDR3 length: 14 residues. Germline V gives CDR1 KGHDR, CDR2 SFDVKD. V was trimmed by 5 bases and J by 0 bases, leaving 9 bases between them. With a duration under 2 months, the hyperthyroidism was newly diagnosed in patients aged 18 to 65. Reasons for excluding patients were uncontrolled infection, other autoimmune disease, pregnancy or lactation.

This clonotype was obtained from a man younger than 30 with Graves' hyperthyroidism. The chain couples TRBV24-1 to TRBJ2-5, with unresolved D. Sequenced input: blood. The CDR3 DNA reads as TGTGCCACCAGTGTGGCAGGCAACCAAGAGACCCAGTACTTC. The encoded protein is CATSVAGNQETQYF.